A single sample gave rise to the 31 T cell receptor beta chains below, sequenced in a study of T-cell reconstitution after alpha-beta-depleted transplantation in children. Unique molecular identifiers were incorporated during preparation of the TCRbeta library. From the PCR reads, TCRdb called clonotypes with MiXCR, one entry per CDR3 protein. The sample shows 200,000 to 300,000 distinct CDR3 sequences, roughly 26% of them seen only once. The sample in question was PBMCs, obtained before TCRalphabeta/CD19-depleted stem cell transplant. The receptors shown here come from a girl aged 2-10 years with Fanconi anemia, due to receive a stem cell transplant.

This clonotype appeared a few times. The CDR3 here is CSASKDSHEQYF. The CDR3 DNA reads TGCAGTGCTAGTAAGGACAGCCACGAGCAGTACTTC. The rearrangement links TRBV20-1 to TRBJ2-7; tentatively, D is TRBD1 (6 bases). This CDR3 is built from 12 residues. Trimming cost V 3 bases and J 5 bases, with 11 bases left between them. CDR1 is DFQATT, CDR2 SNEGSKA, per germline (reference sequence).

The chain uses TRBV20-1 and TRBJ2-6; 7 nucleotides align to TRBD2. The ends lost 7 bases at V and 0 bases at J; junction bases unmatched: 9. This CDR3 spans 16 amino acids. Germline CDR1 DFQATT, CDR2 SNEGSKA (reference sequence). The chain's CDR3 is CSGSGLLHSGANVLTF. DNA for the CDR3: TGCAGTGGGTCGGGACTACTTCACTCTGGGGCCAACGTCCTGACTTTC.

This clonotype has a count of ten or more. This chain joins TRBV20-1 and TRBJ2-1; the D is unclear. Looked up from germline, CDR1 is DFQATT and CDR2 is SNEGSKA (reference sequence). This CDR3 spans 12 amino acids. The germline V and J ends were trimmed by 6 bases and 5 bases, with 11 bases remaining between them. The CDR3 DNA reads TGCAGTGCCTCGACGAATCACAATGAGCAGTTCTTC. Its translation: CSASTNHNEQFF.

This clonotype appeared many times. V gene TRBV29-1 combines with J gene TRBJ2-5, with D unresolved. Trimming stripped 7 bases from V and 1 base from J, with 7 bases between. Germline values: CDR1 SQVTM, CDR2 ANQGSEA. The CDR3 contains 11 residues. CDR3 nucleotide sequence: TGCAGCGCCAGCCCCCAAGAGACCCAGTACTTC. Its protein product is CSASPQETQYF.

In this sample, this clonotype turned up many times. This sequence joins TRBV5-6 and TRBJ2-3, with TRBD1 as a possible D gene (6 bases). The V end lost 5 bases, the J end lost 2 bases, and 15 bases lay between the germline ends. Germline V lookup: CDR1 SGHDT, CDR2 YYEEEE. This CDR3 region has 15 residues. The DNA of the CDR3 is TGTGCCAGCAGTTCCGGGACACCCGTCACAGATACGCAGTATTTT. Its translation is CASSSGTPVTDTQYF. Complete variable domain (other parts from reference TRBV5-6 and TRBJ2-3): DAGVTQSPTHLIKTRGQQVTLRCSPKSGHDTVSWYQQALGQGPQFIFQYYEEEERQRGNFPDRFSGHQFPNYSSELNVNALLLGDSALYLCASSSGTPVTDTQYFGPGTRLTVL.

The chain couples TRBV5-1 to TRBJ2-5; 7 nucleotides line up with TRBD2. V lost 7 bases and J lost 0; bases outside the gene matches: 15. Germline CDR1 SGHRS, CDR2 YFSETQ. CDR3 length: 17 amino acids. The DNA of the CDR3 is TGCGCCAGCGTTCCTCGGGGGGAAGAATTGTACCAAGAGACCCAGTACTTC. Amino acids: CASVPRGEELYQETQYF.

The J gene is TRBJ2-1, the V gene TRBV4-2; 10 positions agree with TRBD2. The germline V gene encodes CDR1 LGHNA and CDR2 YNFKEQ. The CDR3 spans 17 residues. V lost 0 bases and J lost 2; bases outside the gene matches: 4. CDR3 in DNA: TGTGCCAGCAGCCAAGATGGGCTAGCGGGGGCCTACAATGAGCAGTTCTTC. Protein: CASSQDGLAGAYNEQFF.

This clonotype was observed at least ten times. CDR3 protein: CASSQVAESYEQYF. DNA of the CDR3: TGTGCCAGCAGCCAAGTCGCGGAATCCTACGAGCAGTACTTC. The chain is built from TRBV14 and TRBJ2-7; unclear D gene. CDR3 length: 14 amino acids. From germline, CDR1 is SGHDN and CDR2 FVKESK. Trimming left V 1 base short and J 1 base short, with 8 bases between.

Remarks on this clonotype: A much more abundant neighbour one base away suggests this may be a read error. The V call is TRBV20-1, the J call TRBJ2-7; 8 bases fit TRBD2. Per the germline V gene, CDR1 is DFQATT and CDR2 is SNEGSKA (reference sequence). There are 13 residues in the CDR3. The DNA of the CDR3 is TGCAGTGCAACTTCTAGCGGGCCCTACGAGGAGTACTTC. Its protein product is CSATSSGPYEEYF.

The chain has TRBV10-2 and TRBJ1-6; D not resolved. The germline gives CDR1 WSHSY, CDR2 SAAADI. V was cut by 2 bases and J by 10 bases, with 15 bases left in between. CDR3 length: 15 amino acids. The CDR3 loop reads CASSEAGSLRSPLHF. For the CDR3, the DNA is TGCGCCAGCAGTGAGGCCGGGAGTTTACGGTCACCCCTCCACTTT.

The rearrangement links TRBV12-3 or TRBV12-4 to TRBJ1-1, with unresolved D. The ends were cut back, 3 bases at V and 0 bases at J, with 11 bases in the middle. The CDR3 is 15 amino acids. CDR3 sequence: CASSFGVRMNTEAFF. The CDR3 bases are TGTGCCAGCAGTTTTGGAGTCCGCATGAACACTGAAGCTTTCTTT.

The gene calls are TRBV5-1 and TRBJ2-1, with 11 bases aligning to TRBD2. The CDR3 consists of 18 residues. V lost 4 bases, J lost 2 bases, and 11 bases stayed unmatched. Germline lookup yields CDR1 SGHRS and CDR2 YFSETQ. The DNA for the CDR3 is TGCGCCAGCAGCCCTAGACTAGCGGGGCTAAGGGCCTACAATGAGCAGTTCTTC. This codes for CASSPRLAGLRAYNEQFF.

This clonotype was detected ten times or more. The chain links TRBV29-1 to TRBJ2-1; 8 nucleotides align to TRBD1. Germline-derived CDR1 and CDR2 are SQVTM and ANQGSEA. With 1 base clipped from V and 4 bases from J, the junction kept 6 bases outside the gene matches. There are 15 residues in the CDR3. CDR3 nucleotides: TGCAGCGTTGAAGCAACAGGGGACAGGTACAATGAGCAGTTCTTC. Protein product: CSVEATGDRYNEQFF.

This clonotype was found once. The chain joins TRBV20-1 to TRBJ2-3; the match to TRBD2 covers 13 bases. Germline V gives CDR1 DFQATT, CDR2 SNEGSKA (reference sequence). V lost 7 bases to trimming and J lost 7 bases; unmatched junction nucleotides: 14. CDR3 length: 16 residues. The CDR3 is CSVRTGLAGSGNTQYF. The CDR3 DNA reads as TGCAGTGTAAGAACGGGACTAGCGGGGTCCGGGAATACGCAGTATTTT.

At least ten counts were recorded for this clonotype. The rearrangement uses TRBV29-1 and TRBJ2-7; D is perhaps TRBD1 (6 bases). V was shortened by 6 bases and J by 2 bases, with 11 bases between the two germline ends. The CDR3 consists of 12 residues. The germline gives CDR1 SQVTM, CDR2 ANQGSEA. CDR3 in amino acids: CSVGTGPYEQYF. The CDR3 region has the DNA TGCAGCGTCGGTACAGGGCCCTACGAGCAGTACTTC.

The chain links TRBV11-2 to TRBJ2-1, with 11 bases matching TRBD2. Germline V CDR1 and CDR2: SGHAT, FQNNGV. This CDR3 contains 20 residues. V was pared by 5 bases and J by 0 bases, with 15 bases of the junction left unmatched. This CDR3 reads CASSPGGRGTSGSSYNEQFF. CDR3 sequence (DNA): TGTGCCAGCAGCCCAGGGGGCCGGGGGACTAGCGGCAGCTCCTACAATGAGCAGTTCTTC.

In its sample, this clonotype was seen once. This CDR3 reads CASGSSRRPETQYF. In DNA, the CDR3 is TGCGCCAGCGGAAGTAGCCGGAGGCCTGAGACCCAGTACTTC. The chain joins TRBV5-1 to TRBJ2-5; possible D gene TRBD2, 5 bases. In germline, CDR1 is SGHRS, CDR2 YFSETQ. Trimming removed 7 bases at V and 5 bases at J, with 18 bases between. The CDR3 has 14 amino acids.

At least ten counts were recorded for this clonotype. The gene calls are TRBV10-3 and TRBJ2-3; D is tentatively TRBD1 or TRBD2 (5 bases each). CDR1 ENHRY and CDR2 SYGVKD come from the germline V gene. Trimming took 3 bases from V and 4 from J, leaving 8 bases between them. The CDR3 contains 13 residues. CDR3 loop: CAISERGADTQYF. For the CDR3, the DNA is TGTGCCATCAGTGAACGAGGGGCAGATACGCAGTATTTT.

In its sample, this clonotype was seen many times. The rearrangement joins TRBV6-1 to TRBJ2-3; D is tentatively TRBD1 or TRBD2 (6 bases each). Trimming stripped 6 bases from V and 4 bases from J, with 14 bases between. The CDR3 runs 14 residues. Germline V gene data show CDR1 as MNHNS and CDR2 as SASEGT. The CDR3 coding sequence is TGTGCCAGCAGCCTAGGGGGGAGCGCAGATACGCAGTATTTT. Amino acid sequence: CASSLGGSADTQYF.

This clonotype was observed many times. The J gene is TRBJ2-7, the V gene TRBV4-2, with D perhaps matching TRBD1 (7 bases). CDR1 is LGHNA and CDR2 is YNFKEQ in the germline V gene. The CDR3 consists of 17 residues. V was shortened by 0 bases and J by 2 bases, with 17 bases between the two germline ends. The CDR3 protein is CASSQEQEGQRPYEQYF. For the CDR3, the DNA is TGTGCCAGCAGCCAAGAACAGGAGGGACAGCGGCCCTACGAGCAGTACTTC.

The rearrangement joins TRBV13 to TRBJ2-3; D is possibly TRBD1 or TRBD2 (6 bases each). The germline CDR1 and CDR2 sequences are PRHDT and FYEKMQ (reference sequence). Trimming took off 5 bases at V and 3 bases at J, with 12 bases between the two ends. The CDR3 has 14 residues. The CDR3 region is CASSTLGGTDTQYF. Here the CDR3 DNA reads TGTGCCAGCAGCACCCTAGGGGGGACAGATACGCAGTATTTT.

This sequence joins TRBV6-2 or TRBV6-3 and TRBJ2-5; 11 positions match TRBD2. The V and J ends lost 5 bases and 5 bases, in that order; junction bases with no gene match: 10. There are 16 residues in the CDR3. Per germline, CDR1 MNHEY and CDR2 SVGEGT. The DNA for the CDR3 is TGTGCCAGCAGTGGACCGGGACTAGCGGTCCGGGAGACCCAGTACTTC. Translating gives CASSGPGLAVRETQYF.

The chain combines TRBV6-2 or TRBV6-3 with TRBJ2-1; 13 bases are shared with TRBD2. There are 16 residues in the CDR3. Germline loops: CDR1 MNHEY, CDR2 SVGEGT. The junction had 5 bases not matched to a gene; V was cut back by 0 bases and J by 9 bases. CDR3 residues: CASSYSGLAGLGEQFF. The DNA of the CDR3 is TGTGCCAGCAGTTACTCGGGACTAGCGGGACTGGGTGAGCAGTTCTTC.

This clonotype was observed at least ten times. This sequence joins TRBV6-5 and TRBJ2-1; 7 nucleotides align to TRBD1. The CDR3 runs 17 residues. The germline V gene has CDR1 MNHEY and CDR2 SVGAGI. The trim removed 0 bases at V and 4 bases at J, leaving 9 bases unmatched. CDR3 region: CASSYSIDRVVYNEQFF. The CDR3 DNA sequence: TGTGCCAGCAGTTACTCTATCGACAGGGTGGTATACAATGAGCAGTTCTTC.

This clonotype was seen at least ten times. CDR3 loop: CSATRRGALAKNIQYF. In DNA, the CDR3 is TGCAGTGCTACCCGACGGGGGGCTTTAGCCAAAAACATTCAGTACTTC. The chain couples TRBV20-1 to TRBJ2-4; maybe TRBD2 (7 bases). Germline V gene data show CDR1 as DFQATT and CDR2 as SNEGSKA (reference sequence). The CDR3 covers 16 residues. Trimming pared 4 bases from V and 0 bases from J, leaving 16 bases between.

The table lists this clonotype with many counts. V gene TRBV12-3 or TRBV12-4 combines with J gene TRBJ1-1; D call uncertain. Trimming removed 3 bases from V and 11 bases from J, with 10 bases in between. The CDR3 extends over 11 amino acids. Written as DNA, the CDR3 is TGTGCCAGCAGTTTGGGAGACTACGCTTTCTTT. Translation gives CASSLGDYAFF.

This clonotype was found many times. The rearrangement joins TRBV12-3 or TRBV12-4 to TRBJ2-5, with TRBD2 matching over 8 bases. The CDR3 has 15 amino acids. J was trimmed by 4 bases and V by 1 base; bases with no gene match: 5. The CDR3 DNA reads TGTGCCAGCAGTTTAGGTGGCGGGGGGACAGAGACCCAGTACTTC. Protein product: CASSLGGGGTETQYF.

In DNA form, the CDR3 reads TGCGCCAGCAGCTTGCTGGCTAGTTTCAATGAGCAGTTCTTC. It translates to CASSLLASFNEQFF. V and J are TRBV5-1 and TRBJ2-1; D gene unclear. The CDR3 extends over 14 amino acids. V was cut by 1 base and J by 6 bases, with 11 bases left in between. The germline gives CDR1 SGHRS, CDR2 YFSETQ.

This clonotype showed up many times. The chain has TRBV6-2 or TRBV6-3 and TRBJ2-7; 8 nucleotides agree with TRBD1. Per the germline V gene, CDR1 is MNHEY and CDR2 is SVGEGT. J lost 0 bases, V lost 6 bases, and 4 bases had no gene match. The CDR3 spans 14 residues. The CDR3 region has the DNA TGTGCCAGCAGCACGACAGGGGACTCCTACGAGCAGTACTTC. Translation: CASSTTGDSYEQYF.

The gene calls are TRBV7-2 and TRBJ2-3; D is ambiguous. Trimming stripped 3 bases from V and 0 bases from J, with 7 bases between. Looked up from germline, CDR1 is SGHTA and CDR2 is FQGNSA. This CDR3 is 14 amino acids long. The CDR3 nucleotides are TGTGCCAGCAGCTTCAACCCAAGCACAGATACGCAGTATTTT. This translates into CASSFNPSTDTQYF.

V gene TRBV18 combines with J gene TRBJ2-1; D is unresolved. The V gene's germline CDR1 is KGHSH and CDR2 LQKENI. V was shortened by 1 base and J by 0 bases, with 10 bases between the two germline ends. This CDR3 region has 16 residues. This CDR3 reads CASSPRDVSSYNEQFF. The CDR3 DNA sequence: TGTGCCAGCTCACCACGGGATGTTAGCTCCTACAATGAGCAGTTCTTC. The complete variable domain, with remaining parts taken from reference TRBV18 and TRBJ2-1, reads NAGVMQNPRHLVRRRGQEARLRCSPMKGHSHVYWYRQLPEEGLKFMVYLQKENIIDESGMPKERFSAEFPKEGPSILRIQQVVRGDSAAYFCASSPRDVSSYNEQFFGPGTRLTVL.